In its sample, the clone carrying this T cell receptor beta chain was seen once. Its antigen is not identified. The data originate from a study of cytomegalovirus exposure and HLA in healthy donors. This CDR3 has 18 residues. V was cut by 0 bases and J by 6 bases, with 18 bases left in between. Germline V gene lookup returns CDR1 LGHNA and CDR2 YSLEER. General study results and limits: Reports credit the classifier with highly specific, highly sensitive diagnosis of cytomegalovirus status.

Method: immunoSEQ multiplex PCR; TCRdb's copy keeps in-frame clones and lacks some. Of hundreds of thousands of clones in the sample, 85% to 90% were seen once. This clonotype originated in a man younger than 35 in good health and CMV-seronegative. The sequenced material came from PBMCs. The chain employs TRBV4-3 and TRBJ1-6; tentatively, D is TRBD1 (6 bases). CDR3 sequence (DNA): TGCGCCAGCAGCCAAGATGGGGGGGGCGCGGGGAGTAATTCACCCCTCCACTTT. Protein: CASSQDGGGAGSNSPLHF.